The clone carrying this TCR beta chain was seen a few times. Its antigen remains unidentified. The CDR3 runs 13 residues. Germline CDR1 is SNHLY and CDR2 is FYNNEI. V gave up 7 bases and J gave up 0 bases, with 7 bases separating them. Profiling relied on immunoSEQ multiplex PCR, and the TCRdb table lists in-frame clones only, not all of them. The sample carries roughly 10,000 clones, roughly three fifths recorded once. The source of the sample is a study of CD4+ T cells in melanoma. The study, taken as a whole, reports: A reported correlation linked neoantigen-specific CD4+ T cells to CD8+, macrophage and B cell function. Neoantigen-specific CD4+ T cells in melanoma reportedly had diverse differentiation states.

The clonotype comes from a human donor with melanoma. The source material was cells from a culture (not recorded whether cultured in vitro). The V gene is TRBV2, the J gene TRBJ1-3; unclear D gene. The CDR3: CASKTFSGNTIYF. CDR3 sequence (DNA): TGTGCCAGCAAGACATTCTCTGGAAACACCATATATTTT.